The entry below gives a single TCR beta chain sequence along with its context. From the RT-PCR reads, TCRdb called clonotypes with MiXCR, one entry per CDR3 protein. The sample has 390,000 or so distinct CDR3 sequences, approximately 16% seen once. The CDR3 has 13 amino acids. V was cut by 1 base and J by 7 bases, with 10 bases left in between. CDR1 and CDR2 from the germline V gene are LGHNA and YSLEER. The data derive from a study of patients and donors after allogeneic stem cell transplantation. V usage is TRBV4-3 and J usage is TRBJ1-1, with unresolved D. This receptor was taken from a human donor who was either an allogeneic HSCT recipient or a stem cell or donor lymphocyte infusion donor (not recorded which). It is not recorded whose cells these are; they may come from a transplant donor. The material sequenced was blood, either unsorted or a sorted T cell fraction (not recorded which). CDR3 sequence reads: CASSQVLHHEAFF. CDR3 DNA: TGCGCCAGCAGCCAAGTACTTCATCATGAAGCTTTCTTT.